These 5 T cell receptor beta chains share one sample of origin, sequenced in a study of T cell repertoires in cytomegalovirus infection. These receptors have no known antigen. TCRdb re-analysed the reads in MiXCR, keeping a single row per CDR3 protein. The sample has 700,000 to 850,000 distinct CDR3 sequences, less than 35% seen once. Sequencing was performed on cultured CD8+ T cells from PBMCs, taken from culture after CMV antigen stimulation. These receptors were collected from a human donor in good health (CMV status not recorded). Some clones in this sample may be carry-over from other donors' samples.

The genes are TRBV11-2 and TRBJ1-4; no clear D. Germline-derived CDR1 and CDR2 are SGHAT and FQNNGV. The CDR3 covers 16 residues. Trimming removed 1 base from V and 8 bases from J, with 17 bases in between. CDR3 sequence (DNA): TGTGCCAGCAGCTTAGCGGTAGAAAAGGATGGCGAAAAACTGTTTTTT. Amino acids: CASSLAVEKDGEKLFF.

The CDR3 region is CASSLTSPETGELFF. As DNA, the CDR3 is TGTGCCAGCAGTTTGACTAGTCCCGAGACCGGGGAGCTGTTTTTT. V is TRBV6-5 and J is TRBJ2-2; tentative D call: TRBD2 (6 bases). V lost 4 bases, J lost 5 bases, and 14 bases lay in between. The CDR3 totals 15 residues. Germline V lookup: CDR1 MNHEY, CDR2 SVGAGI.

This clonotype showed up just a few times. The V and J genes are TRBV4-1 and TRBJ1-2, with D possibly matching TRBD1 (5 bases). Germline assignment: CDR1 MGHRA and CDR2 YSYEKL. The ends were cut back, 3 bases at V and 3 bases at J, with 17 bases in the middle. The CDR3 has 16 residues. The CDR3 DNA sequence: TGCGCCAGCAGCCAGCCGAGGGGAAGGGCCCACTATGGCTACACCTTC. Encoded protein: CASSQPRGRAHYGYTF.

The sample holds a few counts of this clonotype. The J gene is TRBJ1-6, the V gene TRBV19; D is unclear. The V end was cut by 3 bases, the J end by 3 bases, with 24 bases between. CDR3 size: 20 residues. CDR1 LNHDA and CDR2 SQIVND come from the germline V gene (reference sequence). The CDR3: CASSIAHGSPKRNYNSPLHF. Written as DNA, the CDR3 is TGTGCCAGTAGTATTGCCCATGGCTCCCCGAAGAGAAACTATAATTCACCCCTCCACTTT.

This clonotype was seen only a few times. The rearrangement links TRBV4-1 to TRBJ1-1; no firm D call. The CDR3 has 15 residues. Germline-derived CDR1 and CDR2 are MGHRA and YSYEKL. V lost 0 bases and J lost 2, with 10 bases in between. The CDR3 spells CASSQEHLLNTEAFF. As DNA, the CDR3 is TGCGCCAGCAGCCAAGAACATCTTCTCAACACTGAAGCTTTCTTT.